The T cell receptor (beta chain) under discussion was sequenced for a study of T cell repertoires in cytomegalovirus infection. Turning to the study itself: Well-studied HLA-B-restricted epitopes and recently identified HLA-C-restricted epitopes of CMV were both used in the study. Public TCR beta signature analysis indicated the presence of both CMV infection and matching HLA type. Whole-study findings and limits: In two of eight donors, the top clonotype was HLA-C-restricted CMV-specific. People with CMV and the relevant HLA were identified by cumulative public TCR beta family frequency.

In TCRdb, the reads were re-called with MiXCR into one record per CDR3 protein. In the table there are 680,000 or so distinct CDR3 sequences, around 35% of which are singletons. This clonotype was picked up many times. Its antigen is as yet unknown. The V gene's germline CDR1 is SEHNR and CDR2 FQNEAQ (reference sequence). Trimming pared 3 bases from V and 4 bases from J, leaving 10 bases between. This CDR3 has 14 residues. Source: cultured PBMCs, taken from culture after CMV antigen stimulation. This TCR came from a human donor in good health (CMV status not recorded). Some clones in this sample may be carry-over from other donors' samples. The chain links TRBV7-9 to TRBJ1-3, with D unresolved. CDR3 loop: CASSFRTAGNTIYF. CDR3 bases: TGTGCCAGCAGCTTCCGGACGGCCGGAAACACCATATATTTT.